A single sample gave rise to the 8 T cell receptor beta chains below, sequenced in a study of T cell responses to AZD1222 COVID-19 vaccine. Here immunoSEQ multiplex PCR was the method, and the copy in TCRdb shows in-frame clones only, minus some. This table has around 70,000 clones, just over 85% appearing once. Sequenced material: peripheral blood, taken on day 0 of AZD1222 vaccination. The receptors shown here come from an adult in good health.

For the CDR3, the DNA is TGTGCCAGCAGCACACCCCAAAGGGCTGGAAACACCATATATTTT. Protein sequence: CASSTPQRAGNTIYF. J is TRBJ1-3 and V is TRBV5-6; the D is unclear. Trimming shortened V by 4 bases and J by 2 bases, and 13 bases separated the two germline ends. The CDR3 contains 15 residues. Germline V gives CDR1 SGHDT, CDR2 YYEEEE.

The chain carries TRBV28 and TRBJ1-5; weak D call: TRBD1 (5 bases). There are 15 residues in the CDR3. Trimming cost V 6 bases and J 5 bases, with 17 bases left between them. Germline V lookup: CDR1 MDHEN, CDR2 SYDVKM. The CDR3 protein is CASRPGGGRDQPQHF. CDR3 coding DNA: TGTGCCAGCAGACCCGGGGGAGGGCGGGATCAGCCCCAGCATTTT. The entire variable domain, with the rest obtained from reference TRBV28 and TRBJ1-5, is as follows: DVKVTQSSRYLVKRTGEKVFLECVQDMDHENMFWYRQDPGLGLRLIYFSYDVKMKEKGDIPEGYSVSREKKERFSLILESASTNQTSMYLCASRPGGGRDQPQHFGDGTRLSIL.

The chain couples TRBV28 to TRBJ1-4; D is unclear. Germline V gene lookup returns CDR1 MDHEN and CDR2 SYDVKM. This CDR3 has 12 amino acids. Trimming left V 5 bases short and J 14 bases short, with 15 bases between. The CDR3 DNA reads as TGTGCCAGCAGTACGCGCCTAACCGGGCTGTTTTTT. Translating gives CASSTRLTGLFF.

This chain connects TRBV20-1 to TRBJ2-5; D not resolved. This CDR3 is built from 12 residues. CDR1 and CDR2 from the germline V gene are DFQATT and SNEGSKA (reference sequence). V lost 3 bases and J 1 base, leaving 6 bases between the germline ends. The CDR3: CSASKIQETQYF. Written as DNA, the CDR3 is TGCAGTGCTAGTAAGATCCAAGAGACCCAGTACTTC.

This clone showed up just a few times. The chain links TRBV4-2 to TRBJ2-1; possibly TRBD2 for D (7 bases). V was shortened by 5 bases and J by 1 base, with 21 bases between the two germline ends. From germline, CDR1 is LGHNA and CDR2 YNFKEQ. The CDR3 length is 18 residues. The CDR3 nucleotides read TGTGCCAGCAGCGCCCGATTATTTGGGGGGGCTTCCTACAATGAGCAGTTCTTC. Translating gives CASSARLFGGASYNEQFF.

The chain's CDR3 is CASSSSADEQYF. The CDR3 DNA reads as TGTGCCAGCTCGTCAAGTGCGGACGAGCAGTACTTC. The J gene is TRBJ2-7, the V gene TRBV18; no firm D call. The CDR3 contains 12 residues. CDR1 is KGHSH and CDR2 is LQKENI in the germline V gene. The germline V and J ends were trimmed by 6 bases and 5 bases, with 11 bases remaining between them.

This chain uses TRBV12-3 or TRBV12-4 with TRBJ1-4; D unclear. The CDR3 totals 11 residues. With 6 bases removed from V and 9 bases from J, the gap between germline ends came to 8 bases. This CDR3 reads CASSPSQKLFF. The CDR3 DNA reads TGTGCCAGCAGCCCGAGTCAAAAACTGTTTTTT.

This chain uses TRBV18 with TRBJ1-1; 8 bases fit TRBD1. Looked up from germline, CDR1 is KGHSH and CDR2 is LQKENI. The CDR3 is 12 amino acids. V was pared by 1 base and J by 11 bases, with 3 bases of the junction left unmatched. CDR3 loop: CASSPRTGRAFF. The CDR3 nucleotides read TGTGCCAGCTCACCACGGACAGGGAGGGCTTTCTTT. The entire variable domain, with the rest obtained from reference TRBV18 and TRBJ1-1, is as follows: NAGVMQNPRHLVRRRGQEARLRCSPMKGHSHVYWYRQLPEEGLKFMVYLQKENIIDESGMPKERFSAEFPKEGPSILRIQQVVRGDSAAYFCASSPRTGRAFFGQGTRLTVV.